This passage covers 14 T cell receptor beta chains from one sample sequenced in a study of patients and donors after allogeneic stem cell transplantation. TCRdb reprocessed the RT-PCR reads with MiXCR, giving one entry per CDR3 protein. The sample holds roughly 960,000 distinct CDR3 sequences, 18% seen once. The sample taken for sequencing was blood, either unsorted or a sorted T cell fraction (not recorded which). These receptors were obtained from a human donor who was either an allogeneic HSCT recipient or a stem cell or donor lymphocyte infusion donor (not recorded which). It is not recorded whose cells these are; they may come from a transplant donor.

The chain carries TRBV7-6 and TRBJ2-2; D call uncertain. With 1 base removed from V and 6 bases from J, the gap between germline ends came to 9 bases. This CDR3 is built from 14 residues. Germline-derived CDR1 and CDR2 are SGHVS and FNYEAQ. CDR3 in amino acids: CASSLVETAGELFF. DNA of the CDR3: TGTGCCAGCAGCTTAGTGGAAACGGCCGGGGAGCTGTTTTTT.

The CDR3 loop reads CASSQGLAGNEQFF. CDR3 sequence (DNA): TGTGCCAGCAGCCAAGGGCTAGCCGGGAATGAGCAGTTCTTC. V usage is TRBV7-3 and J usage is TRBJ2-1; the D gene is possibly TRBD2 (5 bases). CDR1 is SGHTA, CDR2 FQGTGA, per germline. The CDR3 extends over 14 amino acids. The ends were cut back, 5 bases at V and 7 bases at J, with 15 bases in the middle.

The chain employs TRBV6-5 and TRBJ1-1; perhaps TRBD1 as D (5 bases). This CDR3 has 18 amino acids. Trimming removed 7 bases from V and 3 bases from J, with 27 bases in between. Germline-derived CDR1 and CDR2 are MNHEY and SVGAGI. This chain's CDR3 is CASTNSPYGQRRYTEAFF. The DNA of the CDR3 is TGTGCCAGCACTAACTCCCCTTACGGACAACGGCGGTACACTGAAGCTTTCTTT.

V is TRBV9 and J is TRBJ2-3, with 11 bases fitting TRBD1. CDR1 is SGDLS and CDR2 is YYNGEE in the germline V gene. This CDR3 spans 16 amino acids. With V trimmed by 4 bases and J by 3 bases, 7 bases remained unmatched. In nucleotides, the CDR3 is TGTGCCAGCAGCCACCAAGGACAGGGGGCTACAGATACGCAGTATTTT. Residues: CASSHQGQGATDTQYF.

This clonotype was seen only a few times. The V and J genes are TRBV18 and TRBJ2-5; D is unclear. The CDR3 runs 13 residues. V shed 1 base and J shed 3 bases, with 6 bases lying between them. Germline CDR1 reads KGHSH; CDR2 reads LQKENI. In DNA, the CDR3 is TGTGCCAGCTCACCACTACAGAAAGAGACCCAGTACTTC. As protein: CASSPLQKETQYF.

J is TRBJ2-7 and V is TRBV5-5; 9 positions match TRBD1. V lost 3 bases and J lost 3; bases outside the gene matches: 7. Germline CDR1 is SGHKS and CDR2 is YYEKEE (reference sequence). CDR3 length: 15 amino acids. CDR3 sequence (DNA): TGTGCCAGCAGCTCCCGGGACAGGGCAATCTACGAGCAGTACTTC. Its translation is CASSSRDRAIYEQYF.

This sequence joins TRBV20-1 and TRBJ2-4; possibly TRBD2 for D (7 bases). The CDR3 has 13 amino acids. Trimming cost V 3 bases and J 12 bases, with 18 bases left between them. Germline V lookup: CDR1 DFQATT, CDR2 SNEGSKA (reference sequence). Here the CDR3 DNA reads TGCAGTGCTAGTTCCCGGGGGGCAGCGGGTCAGTACTTC. Residues: CSASSRGAAGQYF.

J is TRBJ2-3 and V is TRBV20-1; 13 nucleotides align to TRBD2. V trimming: 3 bases; J trimming: 0 bases; junction bases outside the gene matches: 3. Germline V gene sequence: CDR1 DFQATT, CDR2 SNEGSKA (reference sequence). This CDR3 contains 16 residues. The chain's CDR3 is CSARTSGGLSTDTQYF. In nucleotides, the CDR3 is TGCAGTGCTAGGACTAGCGGGGGGCTCAGCACAGATACGCAGTATTTT.

The rearrangement uses TRBV30 and TRBJ1-3; D is uncertain. The V and J ends lost 2 bases and 4 bases respectively, with 9 bases between them. This CDR3 has 13 amino acids. In germline, CDR1 is GTSNPN, CDR2 SVGIG (reference sequence). The DNA of the CDR3 is TGTGCCTGGAGTCTCCAGGCGGGAAACACCATATATTTT. Residues: CAWSLQAGNTIYF. The full variable domain, its missing parts supplied by reference TRBV30 and TRBJ1-3, is SQTIHQWPATLVQPVGSPLSLECTVEGTSNPNLYWYRQAAGRGLQLLFYSVGIGQISSEVPQNLSASRPQDRQFILSSKKLLLSDSGFYLCAWSLQAGNTIYFGEGSWLTVV.

V gene TRBV12-3 or TRBV12-4 combines with J gene TRBJ2-7; 8 bases agree with TRBD1. CDR3 length: 14 amino acids. The ends lost 6 bases at V and 2 bases at J; junction bases unmatched: 6. The CDR3 region is CASSSGQATYEQYF. The CDR3 DNA follows: TGTGCCAGCAGCTCGGGACAGGCCACCTACGAGCAGTACTTC.

This clonotype was seen repeatedly, ten times or more. V is TRBV5-6 and J is TRBJ2-1, with a possible D match to TRBD1 (5 bases). The V gene's germline CDR1 is SGHDT and CDR2 YYEEEE. V was trimmed by 0 bases and J by 2 bases, leaving 12 bases between them. This CDR3 spans 16 amino acids. CDR3 nucleotide sequence: TGTGCCAGCAGCTTGGGTAGGGGAAGGGCCTACAATGAGCAGTTCTTC. This gives the protein CASSLGRGRAYNEQFF.

This clonotype was seen more than once but under ten times. V usage is TRBV4-1 and J usage is TRBJ1-4; 11 nucleotides agree with TRBD1. Germline CDR1 MGHRA, CDR2 YSYEKL. The CDR3 is 16 amino acids. V shed 1 base, J shed 3 bases, and the junction held 1 base outside the gene matches. The CDR3 nucleotides read TGCGCCAGCAGCCAAGGGACAGGGGGCTCTAATGAAAAACTGTTTTTT. Translating gives CASSQGTGGSNEKLFF.

In this sample, this clonotype turned up a few times. The V call is TRBV5-1, the J call TRBJ1-2, with TRBD1 as a possible D gene (6 bases). The germline V gene encodes CDR1 SGHRS and CDR2 YFSETQ. This CDR3 contains 13 residues. Trimming removed 4 bases from V and 3 bases from J, with 10 bases in between. The CDR3 nucleotides read TGCGCCAGCAGCCCCCGACAGGACTATGGCTACACCTTC. Its translation: CASSPRQDYGYTF.

The chain combines TRBV6-2 or TRBV6-3 with TRBJ1-6; perhaps TRBD1 as D (6 bases). With 5 bases removed from V and 4 bases from J, the gap between germline ends came to 24 bases. Germline CDR1 reads MNHEY; CDR2 reads SVGEGT. The CDR3 contains 19 residues. CDR3 residues: CASSGQSKNIVSYNSPLHF. In DNA, the CDR3 is TGTGCCAGCAGTGGACAGTCGAAGAACATTGTTTCATATAATTCACCCCTCCACTTT.